This is a list of T cell receptor beta chains from one sample in a study of human T cells and chemical hapten exposure. TCRdb reprocessed the RACE reads via MiXCR and lists one record per CDR3 protein. The profile covers about 71,000 distinct CDR3 sequences, with over 8.5% appearing a single time and approximately 1.4% taken by the ten largest. The sample was whole blood, taken in connection with sensitization to the hapten diphenylcyclopropenone (DPC). The source of these receptors is a woman between 50 and 59 years old with alopecia areata. Some clones in this sample may be carry-over from other donors' samples. Each CDR3 is given with its conserved first and last residue. Fields, in order: CDR3 length, D gene, J gene, clone size, V gene, CDR3 DNA, CDR3 protein. The D gene is left open where the match is weak. Expanded clones are given a class, and other clones once, few, many or no size at all.

15,.,TRBJ2-3,many,TRBV5-1,TGCGCCAGCAGCTTGTCTAGGCAAACCACAGATACGCAGTATTTT,CASSLSRQTTDTQYF
13,TRBD1,TRBJ1-1,many,TRBV12-3/TRBV12-4,TGTGCCAGCATGGGACAGGGGTACACTGAAGCTTTCTTT,CASMGQGYTEAFF
15,.,TRBJ1-5,many,TRBV7-2,TGTGCCAGCAGCTTAGCCGGGGGCTACGATCAGCCCCAGCATTTT,CASSLAGGYDQPQHF
17,.,TRBJ2-1,many,TRBV6-2/TRBV6-3,TGTGCCAGCAGTTACTGGGTCAAGGGTCATCGCGTGGGTGAGCAGTTCTTC,CASSYWVKGHRVGEQFF
15,.,TRBJ2-2,few,TRBV5-1,TGCGCCAGCAGCGCCGGGACACTTTACACCGGGGAGCTGTTTTTT,CASSAGTLYTGELFF
10,.,TRBJ2-3,.,TRBV7-8,TGTGCCAGCTCAGGGGATACGCAGTATTTT,CASSGDTQYF
11,.,TRBJ1-5,few,TRBV6-2/TRBV6-3,TGTGCCAGCGGCGATGATCAGTCCCAGCATTTT,CASGDDQSQHF
14,TRBD1,TRBJ1-5,many,TRBV29-1,TGCAGCGTAGGACAGGGGGCGGGGGATCAGCCCCAGCATTTT,CSVGQGAGDQPQHF
13,.,TRBJ2-4,.,TRBV2,TGTGCCGCGACAGGACGAGCCAAAAACATTCAGTACTTC,CAATGRAKNIQYF
13,.,TRBJ2-5,many,TRBV28,TGTGCCAGTACCCCGGGGAGTCAAGAGACCCAGTACTTC,CASTPGSQETQYF
16,.,TRBJ2-6,.,TRBV2,TGTGCCAGCACTGAGGACGGAGGCTCTGGGGCCAACGTCCTGACTTTC,CASTEDGGSGANVLTF
18,.,TRBJ2-1,many,TRBV10-3,TGTGCCATCAGTGAGCTCCCCCCCGTGGGGGTTACCTACAATGAGCAGTTCTTC,CAISELPPVGVTYNEQFF
14,.,TRBJ2-7,many,TRBV4-2,TGTGCCAGCAGCCCTGGGGGTAGCGTCTACGAGCAGTACTTC,CASSPGGSVYEQYF
16,TRBD1,TRBJ2-7,many,TRBV20-1,TGCAGTGCTAGAGAGGCGAGGGGGACAGGGTACTACGAGCAGTACTTC,CSAREARGTGYYEQYF
14,.,TRBJ2-5,.,TRBV12-3/TRBV12-4,TGTGCCAGCAGTTTACGGTCCGGCGGAGAGACCCAGTACTTC,CASSLRSGGETQYF
12,.,TRBJ2-7,.,TRBV2,TGTGCCAGCAGAGCTGACTCCTACGAGCAGTACTTC,CASRADSYEQYF
11,.,TRBJ2-5,.,TRBV11-2,TGTGCCAGCAGCTTATCAGAGACCCAGTACTTC,CASSLSETQYF
20,TRBD1,TRBJ2-7,many,TRBV27,TGTGCCAGCAGTTTATCGCGGGCCCTCCCCCGGGACAGGGTACCCTACGAGCAGTACTTC,CASSLSRALPRDRVPYEQYF
11,.,TRBJ1-1,many,TRBV28,TGTGCCAGCAGTTTTACAAGGGAAGCTTTCTTT,CASSFTREAFF
15,.,TRBJ2-2,.,TRBV4-3,TGCGCCAGCAGCCAGCGACAGGAAGCCACCGGGGAGCTGTTTTTT,CASSQRQEATGELFF
17,.,TRBJ2-3,many,TRBV11-2,TGTGCCAGCAGCTTAACGAGTGTCTTGAGGGACACAGATACGCAGTATTTT,CASSLTSVLRDTDTQYF
16,.,TRBJ1-5,.,TRBV2,TGTGCCAGCAGTAATCTACAGGGACATAGCAATCAGCCCCAGCATTTT,CASSNLQGHSNQPQHF
15,TRBD1,TRBJ1-6,.,TRBV12-3/TRBV12-4,TGTGCCAGCAGCCCCGGGACAGGGATTAAATCACCCCTCCACTTT,CASSPGTGIKSPLHF
15,TRBD2,TRBJ2-1,many,TRBV18,TGTGCCAGCTCGCCCCCTAGCGGGAGCCCCAATGAGCAGTTCTTC,CASSPPSGSPNEQFF
18,TRBD2,TRBJ2-3,few,TRBV7-6,TGTGCCAGCAGCTTAGGAGTTCTGCGGGGGGCGATCACAGATACGCAGTATTTT,CASSLGVLRGAITDTQYF
15,.,TRBJ1-1,once,TRBV3-1,TGTGCCAGCAGCCAAGACGCCCGACGGAACACTGAAGCTTTCTTT,CASSQDARRNTEAFF
16,TRBD2,TRBJ2-1,few,TRBV7-2,TGTGCCAGCAGCTTAGATAGCGGGGGTAGGAACAATGAGCAGTTCTTC,CASSLDSGGRNNEQFF
15,TRBD1,TRBJ1-5,few,TRBV12-3/TRBV12-4,TGTGCCAGCAGTTTAATCGGACAGGGAAATCAGCCCCAGCATTTT,CASSLIGQGNQPQHF
16,.,TRBJ1-4,.,TRBV5-1,TGCGCCAGCAGCTTTTCTCCGACAGCCGCTAATGAAAAACTGTTTTTT,CASSFSPTAANEKLFF